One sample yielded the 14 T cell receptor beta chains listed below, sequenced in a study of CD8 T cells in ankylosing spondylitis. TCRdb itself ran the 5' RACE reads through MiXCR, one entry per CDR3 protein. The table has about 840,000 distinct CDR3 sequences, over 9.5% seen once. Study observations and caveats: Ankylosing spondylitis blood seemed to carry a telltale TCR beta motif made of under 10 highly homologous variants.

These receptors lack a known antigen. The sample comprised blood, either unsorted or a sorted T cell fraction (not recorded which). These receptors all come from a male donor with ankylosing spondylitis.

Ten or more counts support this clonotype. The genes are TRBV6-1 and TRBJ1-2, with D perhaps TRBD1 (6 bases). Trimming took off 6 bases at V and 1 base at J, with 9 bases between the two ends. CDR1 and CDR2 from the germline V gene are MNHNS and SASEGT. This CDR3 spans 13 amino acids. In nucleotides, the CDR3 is TGTGCCAGCAGGGAGGACAGTAACTATGGCTACACCTTC. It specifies CASREDSNYGYTF.

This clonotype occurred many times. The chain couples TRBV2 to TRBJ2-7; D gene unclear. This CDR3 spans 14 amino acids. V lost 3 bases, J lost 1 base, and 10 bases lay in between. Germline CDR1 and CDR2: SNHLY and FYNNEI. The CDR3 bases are TGTGCCAGCAGTGACTCCAGGCTTTCCTACGAGCAGTACTTC. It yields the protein CASSDSRLSYEQYF.

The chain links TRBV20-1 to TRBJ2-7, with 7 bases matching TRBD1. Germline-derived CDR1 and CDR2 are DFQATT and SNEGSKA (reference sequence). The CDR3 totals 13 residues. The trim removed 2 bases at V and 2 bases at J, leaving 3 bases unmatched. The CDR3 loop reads CSARTQGAYEQYF. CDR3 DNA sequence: TGCAGTGCTAGAACCCAGGGGGCCTACGAGCAGTACTTC.

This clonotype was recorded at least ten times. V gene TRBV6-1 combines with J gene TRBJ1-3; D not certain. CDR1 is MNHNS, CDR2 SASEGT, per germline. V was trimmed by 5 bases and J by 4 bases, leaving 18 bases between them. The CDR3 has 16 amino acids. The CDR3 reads CASSPQPGLDGNTIYF. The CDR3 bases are TGTGCCAGCAGTCCCCAACCAGGCTTAGACGGAAACACCATATATTTT.

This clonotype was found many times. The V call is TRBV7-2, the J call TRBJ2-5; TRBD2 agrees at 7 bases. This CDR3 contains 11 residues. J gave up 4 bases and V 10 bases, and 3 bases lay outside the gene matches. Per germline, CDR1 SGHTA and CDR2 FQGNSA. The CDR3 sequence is CAITGGETQYF. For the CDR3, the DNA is TGTGCCATCACGGGGGGAGAGACCCAGTACTTC.

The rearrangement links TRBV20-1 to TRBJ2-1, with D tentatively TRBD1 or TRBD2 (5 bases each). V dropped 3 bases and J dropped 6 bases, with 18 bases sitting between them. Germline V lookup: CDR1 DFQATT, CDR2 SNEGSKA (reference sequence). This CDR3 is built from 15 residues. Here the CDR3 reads CSASFIGAQRNEQFF. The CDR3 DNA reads TGCAGTGCTAGTTTCATCGGGGCCCAGCGCAATGAGCAGTTCTTC.

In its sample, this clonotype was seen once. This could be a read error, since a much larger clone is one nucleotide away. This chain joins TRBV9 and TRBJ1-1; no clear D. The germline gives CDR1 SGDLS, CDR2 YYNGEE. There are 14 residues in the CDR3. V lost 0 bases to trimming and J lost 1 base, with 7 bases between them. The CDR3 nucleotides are TGTGCCAGCAGCGTAGGAGCGGGGAACACTGAAGCTTTCTTT. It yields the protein CASSVGAGNTEAFF.

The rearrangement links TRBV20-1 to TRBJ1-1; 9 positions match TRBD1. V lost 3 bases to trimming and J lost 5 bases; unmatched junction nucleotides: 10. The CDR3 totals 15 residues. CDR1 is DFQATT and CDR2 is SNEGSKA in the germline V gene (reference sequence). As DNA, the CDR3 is TGCAGTGCTAGGGGATTACAGGGGGCAAGGACTGAAGCTTTCTTT. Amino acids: CSARGLQGARTEAFF.

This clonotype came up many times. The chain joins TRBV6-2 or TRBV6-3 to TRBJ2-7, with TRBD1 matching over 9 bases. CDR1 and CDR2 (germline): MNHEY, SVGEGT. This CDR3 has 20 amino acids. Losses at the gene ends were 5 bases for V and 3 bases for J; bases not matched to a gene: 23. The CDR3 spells CASSTPRIRQGVLKDYEQYF. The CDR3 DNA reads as TGTGCCAGCAGTACCCCGCGGATAAGACAGGGGGTTCTGAAGGACTACGAGCAGTACTTC.

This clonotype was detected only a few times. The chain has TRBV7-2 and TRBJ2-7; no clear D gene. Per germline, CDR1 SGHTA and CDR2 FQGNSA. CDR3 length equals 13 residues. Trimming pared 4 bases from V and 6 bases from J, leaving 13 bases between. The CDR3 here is CASSSDFGGEQYF. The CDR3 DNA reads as TGTGCCAGCAGCTCGGATTTCGGCGGCGAGCAGTACTTC.

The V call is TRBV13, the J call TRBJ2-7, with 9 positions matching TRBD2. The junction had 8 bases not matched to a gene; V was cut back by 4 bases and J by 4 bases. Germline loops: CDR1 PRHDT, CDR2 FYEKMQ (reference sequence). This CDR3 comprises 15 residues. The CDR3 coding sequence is TGTGCCAGCAGCTCGGCGGGGGGGATCGCGTACGAGCAGTACTTC. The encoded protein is CASSSAGGIAYEQYF.

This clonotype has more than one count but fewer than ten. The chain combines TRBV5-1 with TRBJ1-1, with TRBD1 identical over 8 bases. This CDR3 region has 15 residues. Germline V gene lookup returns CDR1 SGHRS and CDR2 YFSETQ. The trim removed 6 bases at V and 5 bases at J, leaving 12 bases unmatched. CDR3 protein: CASTYGQGGRTEAFF. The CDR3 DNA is TGCGCCAGCACCTACGGACAGGGAGGGCGGACTGAAGCTTTCTTT.

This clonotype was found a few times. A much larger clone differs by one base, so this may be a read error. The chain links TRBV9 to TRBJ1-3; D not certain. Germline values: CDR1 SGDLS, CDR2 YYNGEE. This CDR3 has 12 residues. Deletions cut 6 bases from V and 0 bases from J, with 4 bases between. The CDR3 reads CASKGSGNTIYF. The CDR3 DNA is TGTGCCAGCAAGGGCTCTGGAAACACCATATATTTT.

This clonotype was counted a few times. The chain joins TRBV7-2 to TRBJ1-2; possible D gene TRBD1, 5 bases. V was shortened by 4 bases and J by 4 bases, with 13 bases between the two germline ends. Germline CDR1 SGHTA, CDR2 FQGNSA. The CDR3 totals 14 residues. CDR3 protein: CASSSRQISYGYTF. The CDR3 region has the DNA TGTGCCAGCAGCTCTAGACAGATCTCCTATGGCTACACCTTC.